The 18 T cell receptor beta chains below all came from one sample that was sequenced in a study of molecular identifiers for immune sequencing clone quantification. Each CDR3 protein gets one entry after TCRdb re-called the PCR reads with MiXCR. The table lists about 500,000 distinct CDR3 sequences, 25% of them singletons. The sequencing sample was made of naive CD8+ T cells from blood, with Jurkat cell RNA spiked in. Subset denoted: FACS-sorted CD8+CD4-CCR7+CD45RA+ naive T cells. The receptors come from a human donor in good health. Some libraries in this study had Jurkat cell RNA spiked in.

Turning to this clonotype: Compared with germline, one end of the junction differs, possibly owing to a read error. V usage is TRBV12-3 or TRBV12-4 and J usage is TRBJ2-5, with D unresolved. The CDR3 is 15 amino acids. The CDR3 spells CASILGDFSQETLYF. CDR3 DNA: TGTGCCAGCATCCTAGGTGATTTCAGCCAAGAGACCCTGTACTTC.

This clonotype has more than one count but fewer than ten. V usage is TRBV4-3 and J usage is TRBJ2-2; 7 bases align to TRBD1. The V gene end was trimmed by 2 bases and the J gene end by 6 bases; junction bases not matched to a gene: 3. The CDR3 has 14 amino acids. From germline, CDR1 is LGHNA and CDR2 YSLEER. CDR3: CASSQNQGAGELFF. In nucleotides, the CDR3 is TGCGCCAGCAGCCAAAATCAGGGGGCCGGGGAGCTGTTTTTT.

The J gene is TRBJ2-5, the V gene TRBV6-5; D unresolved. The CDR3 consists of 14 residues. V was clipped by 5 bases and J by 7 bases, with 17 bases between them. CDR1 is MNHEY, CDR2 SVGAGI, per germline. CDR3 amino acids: CASSPEDHRVTQYF. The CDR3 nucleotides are TGTGCCAGCAGTCCTGAGGATCATAGGGTGACCCAGTACTTC.

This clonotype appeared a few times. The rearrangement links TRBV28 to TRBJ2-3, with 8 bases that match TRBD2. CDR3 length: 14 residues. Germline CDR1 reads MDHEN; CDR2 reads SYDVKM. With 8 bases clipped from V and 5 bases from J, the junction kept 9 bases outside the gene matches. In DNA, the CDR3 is TGTGCCAGCGGGACTAGAAGTTTAAGAGATACGCAGTATTTT. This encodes CASGTRSLRDTQYF.

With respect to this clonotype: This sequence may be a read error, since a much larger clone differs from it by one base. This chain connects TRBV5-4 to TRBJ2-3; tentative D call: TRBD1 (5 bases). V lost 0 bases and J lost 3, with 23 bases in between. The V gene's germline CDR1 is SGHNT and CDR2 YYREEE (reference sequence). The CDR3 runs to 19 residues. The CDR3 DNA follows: TGTGCCAGCAGCTTGGAGGGCGCAAGGGGCGCTTATCTAACAGATACGCAGTATTTT. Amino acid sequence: CASSLEGARGAYLTDTQYF. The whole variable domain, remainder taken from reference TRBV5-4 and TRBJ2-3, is ETGVTQSPTHLIKTRGQQVTLRCSSQSGHNTVSWYQQALGQGPQFIFQYYREEENGRGNFPPRFSGLQFPNYSSELNVNALELDDSALYLCASSLEGARGAYLTDTQYFGPGTRLTVL.

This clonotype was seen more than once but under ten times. The CDR3 DNA reads TGCGCCAGCAGCCAAGATCGGGGGACTATCTACGAGCAGTACTTC. As protein: CASSQDRGTIYEQYF. The V call is TRBV4-1, the J call TRBJ2-7, with TRBD2 matching 7 bases. Germline V CDR1 and CDR2: MGHRA, YSYEKL. The CDR3 extends over 15 amino acids. V trimming: 0 bases; J trimming: 3 bases; junction bases outside the gene matches: 5.

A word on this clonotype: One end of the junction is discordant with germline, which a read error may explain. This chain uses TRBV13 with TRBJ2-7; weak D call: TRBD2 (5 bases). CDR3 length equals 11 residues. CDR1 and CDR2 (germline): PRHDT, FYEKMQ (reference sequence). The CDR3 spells CAGSLAYEQYF. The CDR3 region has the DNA TGTGCCGGCAGCCTAGCCTATGAGCAGTACTTC.

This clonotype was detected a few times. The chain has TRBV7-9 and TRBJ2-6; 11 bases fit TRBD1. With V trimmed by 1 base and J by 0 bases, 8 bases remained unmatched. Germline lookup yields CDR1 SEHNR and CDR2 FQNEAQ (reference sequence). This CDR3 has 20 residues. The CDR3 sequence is CASSLVSGTGGFSGANVLTF. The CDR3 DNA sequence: TGTGCCAGCAGCTTAGTCTCCGGGACAGGGGGGTTCTCTGGGGCCAACGTCCTGACTTTC.

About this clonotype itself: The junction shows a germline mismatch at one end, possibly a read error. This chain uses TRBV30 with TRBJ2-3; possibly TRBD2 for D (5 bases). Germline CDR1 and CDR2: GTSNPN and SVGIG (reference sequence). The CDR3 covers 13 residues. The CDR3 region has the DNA TGTGCCTGGAGCGGGGTGCACACAGATGCGCAGTATTTT. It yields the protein CAWSGVHTDAQYF.

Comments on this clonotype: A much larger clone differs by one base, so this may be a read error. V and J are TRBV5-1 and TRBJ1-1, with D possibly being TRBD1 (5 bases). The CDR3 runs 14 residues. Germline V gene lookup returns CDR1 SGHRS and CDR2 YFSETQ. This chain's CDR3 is CTSSLREGFGEAFF. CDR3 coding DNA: TGCACCAGCAGCTTGAGAGAGGGGTTTGGTGAAGCTTTCTTT.

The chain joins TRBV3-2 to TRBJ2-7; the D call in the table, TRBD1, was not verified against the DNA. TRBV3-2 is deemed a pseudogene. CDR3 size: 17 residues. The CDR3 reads CASSLIKGSRDRYEQYF. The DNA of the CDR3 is TGTGCCAGCAGCCTTATCAAAGGGTCCCGGGACAGGTACGAGCAGTACTTC.

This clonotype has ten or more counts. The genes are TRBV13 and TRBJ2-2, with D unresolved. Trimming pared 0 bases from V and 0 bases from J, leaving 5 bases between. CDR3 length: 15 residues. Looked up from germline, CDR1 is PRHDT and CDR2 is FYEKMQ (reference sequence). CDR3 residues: CASSLGITNTGELFF. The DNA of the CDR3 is TGTGCCAGCAGCTTAGGGATCACGAACACCGGGGAGCTGTTTTTT. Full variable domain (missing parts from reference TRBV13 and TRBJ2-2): AAGVIQSPRHLIKEKRETATLKCYPIPRHDTVYWYQQGPGQDPQFLISFYEKMQSDKGSIPDRFSAQQFSDYHSELNMSSLELGDSALYFCASSLGITNTGELFFGEGSRLTVL.

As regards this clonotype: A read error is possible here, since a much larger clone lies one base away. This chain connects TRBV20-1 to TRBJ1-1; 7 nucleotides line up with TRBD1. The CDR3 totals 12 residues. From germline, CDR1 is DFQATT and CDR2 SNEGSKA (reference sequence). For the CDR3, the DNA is TGCAGTGCTCACAGGGGCGACACTGCAGCTTTCTTT. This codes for CSAHRGDTAAFF.

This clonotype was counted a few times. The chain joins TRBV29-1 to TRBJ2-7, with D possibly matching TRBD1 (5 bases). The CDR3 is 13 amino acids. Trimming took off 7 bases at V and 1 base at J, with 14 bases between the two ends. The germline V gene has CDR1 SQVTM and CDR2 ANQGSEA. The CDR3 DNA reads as TGCAGCGCCAACATTGACAGTTCCTACGAGCAGTACTTC. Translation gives CSANIDSSYEQYF.

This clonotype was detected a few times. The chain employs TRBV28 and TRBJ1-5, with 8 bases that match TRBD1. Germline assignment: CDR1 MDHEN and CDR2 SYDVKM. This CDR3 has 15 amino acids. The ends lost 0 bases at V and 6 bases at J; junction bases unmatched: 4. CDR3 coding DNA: TGTGCCAGCAGTTTATGGCAGGGGGCCAGTCAGCCCCAGCATTTT. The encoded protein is CASSLWQGASQPQHF.

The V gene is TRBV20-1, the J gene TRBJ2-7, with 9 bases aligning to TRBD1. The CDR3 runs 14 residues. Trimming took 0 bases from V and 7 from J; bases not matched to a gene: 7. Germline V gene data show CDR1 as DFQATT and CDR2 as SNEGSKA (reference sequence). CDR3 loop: CSARDRDRVVEQYF. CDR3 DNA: TGCAGTGCTAGAGATCGGGACAGGGTGGTGGAGCAGTACTTC.

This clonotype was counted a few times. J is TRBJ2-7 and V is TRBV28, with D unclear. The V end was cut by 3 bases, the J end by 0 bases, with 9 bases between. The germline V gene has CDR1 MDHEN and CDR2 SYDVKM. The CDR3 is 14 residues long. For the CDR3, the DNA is TGTGCCAGCAGTTTTGGGCCTCACTCCTACGAGCAGTACTTC. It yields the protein CASSFGPHSYEQYF. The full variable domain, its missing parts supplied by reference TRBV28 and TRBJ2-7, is DVKVTQSSRYLVKRTGEKVFLECVQDMDHENMFWYRQDPGLGLRLIYFSYDVKMKEKGDIPEGYSVSREKKERFSLILESASTNQTSMYLCASSFGPHSYEQYFGPGTRLTVT.

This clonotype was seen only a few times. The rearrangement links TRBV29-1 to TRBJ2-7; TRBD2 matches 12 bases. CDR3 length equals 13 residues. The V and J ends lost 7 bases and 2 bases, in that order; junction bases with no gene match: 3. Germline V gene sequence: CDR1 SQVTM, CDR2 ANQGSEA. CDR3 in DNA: TGCAGCGGGAGACTAGCGGGAGCCTACGAGCAGTACTTC. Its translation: CSGRLAGAYEQYF.